These 14 T cell receptor beta chains were all obtained from the same sample, sequenced in a study of monozygotic twins with inflammatory bowel disease. For each CDR3 protein, TCRdb gives one entry from its re-call of the 5' RACE reads, without DNA. The sample table includes roughly 150,000 distinct CDR3 sequences. Sequenced input: blood. These receptors originate from a human donor with ulcerative colitis or Crohn's disease, or a healthy co-twin of an affected twin (not recorded which).

The chain joins TRBV5-1 to TRBJ2-2; checking the TCRdb D call of TRBD2 is not possible without DNA. The CDR3 consists of 17 residues. Germline values: CDR1 SGHRS, CDR2 YFSETQ. CDR3 region: CASSLAEAGWGTGELFF.

The chain combines TRBV5-6 with TRBJ2-1. In germline, CDR1 is SGHDT, CDR2 YYEEEE. This CDR3 is built from 11 residues. This CDR3 reads CASSLGYEQFF.

The chain uses TRBV5-5 and TRBJ1-2; absent DNA, TCRdb's TRBD1 call cannot be checked. CDR1 and CDR2 from the germline V gene are SGHKS and YYEKEE (reference sequence). The CDR3 has 12 residues. CDR3 loop: CASSGQGKGYTF.

V is TRBV5-1 and J is TRBJ2-7; TCRdb's D call of TRBD1 is untestable without DNA. CDR1 SGHRS and CDR2 YFSETQ come from the germline V gene. CDR3 size: 13 residues. CDR3 residues: CASSDAADRPVHF.

This sequence joins TRBV5-1 and TRBJ1-4; TCRdb's D call, TRBD1, is unchecked because there is no DNA. CDR1 is SGHRS and CDR2 is YFSETQ in the germline V gene. The CDR3 runs 15 residues. The CDR3 sequence: CASSTGQAGDEKLFF.

This sequence joins TRBV18 and TRBJ2-5. The germline gives CDR1 KGHSH, CDR2 LQKENI. This CDR3 has 14 residues. The CDR3 region is CASSPGDLQETQYF. Based on the CDR3 plus reference TRBV18 and TRBJ2-5, the full variable domain is NAGVMQNPRHLVRRRGQEARLRCSPMKGHSHVYWYRQLPEEGLKFMVYLQKENIIDESGMPKERFSAEFPKEGPSILRIQQVVRGDSAAYFCASSPGDLQETQYFGPGTRLLVL.

V and J are TRBV7-9 and TRBJ2-7; TCRdb designates TRBD1, a call that cannot be tested without DNA. CDR1 and CDR2 (germline): SEHNR, FQNEAQ (reference sequence). This CDR3 has 14 residues. This CDR3 is CASSPGVRADEQYF.

The rearrangement joins TRBV7-9 to TRBJ1-1; absent DNA, TCRdb's TRBD1 call cannot be checked. Germline CDR1 reads SEHNR; CDR2 reads FQNEAQ (reference sequence). The CDR3 extends over 15 amino acids. The CDR3 loop is CASSGRPNPNTEAFF.

J is TRBJ2-5 and V is TRBV19. From germline, CDR1 is LNHDA and CDR2 SQIVND (reference sequence). The CDR3 extends over 11 amino acids. CDR3 residues: CASSLLGTQYF. The full variable domain, rest sourced from reference TRBV19 and TRBJ2-5, is DGGITQSPKYLFRKEGQNVTLSCEQNLNHDAMYWYRQDPGQGLRLIYYSQIVNDFQKGDIAEGYSVSREKKESFPLTVTSAQKNPTAFYLCASSLLGTQYFGPGTRLLVL.

The chain is built from TRBV28 and TRBJ1-6; TCRdb outputs TRBD1, but without DNA this stays unchecked. The germline gives CDR1 MDHEN, CDR2 SYDVKM. The CDR3 is 14 residues long. This chain's CDR3 is CAILPGPEGSPLHF.

The J gene is TRBJ1-5, the V gene TRBV5-1; as DNA is missing, the TRBD1 call by TCRdb cannot be tested. The CDR3 has 14 residues. CDR1 is SGHRS, CDR2 YFSETQ, per germline. The CDR3: CASSLGGIDQPQHF.

The CDR3 spells CASSQEIANTGELFF. This chain links TRBV4-3 with TRBJ2-2. The CDR3 is 15 amino acids. The V gene's germline CDR1 is LGHNA and CDR2 YSLEER.

This chain uses TRBV11-2 with TRBJ2-2; checking the TCRdb D call of TRBD2 is not possible without DNA. CDR1 is SGHAT and CDR2 is FQNNGV in the germline V gene. The CDR3 runs to 16 residues. CDR3 loop: CASSLEVAGDTGELFF.

The V gene is TRBV7-7, the J gene TRBJ1-5; TCRdb outputs TRBD1, but without DNA this stays unchecked. The length of the CDR3 is 13 residues. Germline V CDR1 and CDR2: SSHAT, FNYEAQ (reference sequence). This chain's CDR3 is CASSLARDQPQHF.